This passage covers 13 T cell receptor beta chains from one sample sequenced in a study of cytomegalovirus exposure and HLA in healthy donors. Primers included in the PCR were 60 Vbeta and 13 Jbeta primers. Measured with immunoSEQ multiplex PCR; TCRdb has only the in-frame clones, and not every one. The sample shows over 95,000 clones, roughly 79% of them seen only once. Input material: PBMCs. These receptors were collected from a man aged 35 to 55 in good health and CMV-seronegative.

The CDR3, as DNA: TGTGCCACCAGCAGCCCCCGAGGTGGTTATAGCACAGATACGCAGTATTTT. Encoded protein: CATSSPRGGYSTDTQYF. This rearrangement joins TRBV15 to TRBJ2-3; D remains unclear. V gave up 3 bases and J gave up 0 bases, with 16 bases separating them. This CDR3 spans 17 amino acids. CDR1 and CDR2 (germline): LNHNV, YYDKDF (reference sequence).

This rearrangement joins TRBV5-1 to TRBJ2-7; TRBD1 matches 12 bases. The CDR3 is made up of 17 amino acids. J lost 2 bases, V lost 2 bases, and 8 bases had no gene match. CDR1 and CDR2 (germline): SGHRS, YFSETQ. The CDR3 coding sequence is TGCGCCAGCAGCTTCGGGACAGGGGGCTCCCCGCCCTACGAGCAGTACTTC. The encoded protein is CASSFGTGGSPPYEQYF. The entire variable domain, with the rest obtained from reference TRBV5-1 and TRBJ2-7, is as follows: KAGVTQTPRYLIKTRGQQVTLSCSPISGHRSVSWYQQTPGQGLQFLFEYFSETQRNKGNFPGRFSGRQFSNSRSEMNVSTLELGDSALYLCASSFGTGGSPPYEQYFGPGTRLTVT.

This chain links TRBV5-1 with TRBJ1-4; TRBD1 agrees at 8 bases. Germline assignment: CDR1 SGHRS and CDR2 YFSETQ. V shed 3 bases, J shed 6 bases, and the junction held 7 bases outside the gene matches. The CDR3 is 15 residues long. CDR3 sequence reads: CASSSGDRGDEKLFF. CDR3 coding DNA: TGCGCCAGCAGCTCCGGAGACAGGGGAGATGAAAAACTGTTTTTT.

The J gene is TRBJ2-1, the V gene TRBV15; maybe TRBD1 (7 bases). The germline CDR1 and CDR2 sequences are LNHNV and YYDKDF (reference sequence). V lost 1 base and J lost 9, with 13 bases in between. The CDR3 contains 14 residues. The CDR3 here is CATSRAQGGVEQFF. The CDR3 DNA follows: TGTGCCACCAGCAGAGCGCAGGGGGGTGTTGAGCAGTTCTTC. Full variable domain (outside the CDR3, taken from reference TRBV15 and TRBJ2-1): DAMVIQNPRYQVTQFGKPVTLSCSQTLNHNVMYWYQQKSSQAPKLLFHYYDKDFNNEADTPDNFQSRRPNTSFCFLDIRSPGLGDTAMYLCATSRAQGGVEQFFGPGTRLTVL.

The chain uses TRBV6-1 and TRBJ2-2; TRBD1 matches 8 bases. V was clipped by 2 bases and J by 5 bases; unmatched bases: 7. This CDR3 is 16 amino acids long. Germline CDR1 and CDR2: MNHNS and SASEGT. As DNA, the CDR3 is TGTGCCAGCAGTGAACTGTTTAGGACAGGGACCGGGGAGCTGTTTTTT. This codes for CASSELFRTGTGELFF.

This chain uses TRBV11-2 with TRBJ2-2, with a tentative D call TRBD2 (6 bases). V was shortened by 5 bases and J by 2 bases, with 9 bases between the two germline ends. This CDR3 is 14 amino acids long. Germline V CDR1 and CDR2: SGHAT, FQNNGV. CDR3 protein: CASSRGINTGELFF. DNA of the CDR3: TGTGCCAGCAGCCGCGGGATTAACACCGGGGAGCTGTTTTTT.

This clone is classed as medium-sized. The chain uses TRBV5-8 and TRBJ2-2; tentative D call: TRBD1 (5 bases). The CDR3 is 15 amino acids. The ends were cut back, 1 base at V and 4 bases at J, with 11 bases in the middle. Germline assignment: CDR1 SGHTS and CDR2 YDEGEE. The CDR3 spells CASSLSAGSTGELFF. CDR3 sequence (DNA): TGTGCCAGCAGCTTGTCCGCAGGGTCCACCGGGGAGCTGTTTTTT.

The table lists this clone with a count of one. The rearrangement uses TRBV2 and TRBJ1-1, with D possibly matching TRBD1 (6 bases). Per the germline V gene, CDR1 is SNHLY and CDR2 is FYNNEI. The CDR3 extends over 15 amino acids. Trimming took 9 bases from V and 5 from J, leaving 22 bases between them. This chain's CDR3 is CASRALGLRGTEAFF. The CDR3 bases are TGTGCCAGTCGCGCCCTAGGTCTGAGGGGGACTGAAGCTTTCTTT.

This chain joins TRBV2 and TRBJ1-6, with D uncertain. CDR3 size: 14 residues. V dropped 6 bases and J dropped 8 bases, with 14 bases sitting between them. CDR1 is SNHLY, CDR2 FYNNEI, per germline. The DNA of the CDR3 is TGTGCCAGCAGCCACCGGGGTAATTATTCACCCCTCCACTTT. Amino acids: CASSHRGNYSPLHF.

The chain employs TRBV28 and TRBJ1-5, with D perhaps TRBD1 (6 bases). The CDR3 consists of 15 residues. Per the germline V gene, CDR1 is MDHEN and CDR2 is SYDVKM. V was clipped by 7 bases and J by 2 bases, with 15 bases between them. The CDR3 nucleotides read TGTGCCAGCAAGTGGTCTCACAGGGGCAATCAGCCCCAGCATTTT. It yields the protein CASKWSHRGNQPQHF. The entire variable domain, with the rest obtained from reference TRBV28 and TRBJ1-5, is as follows: DVKVTQSSRYLVKRTGEKVFLECVQDMDHENMFWYRQDPGLGLRLIYFSYDVKMKEKGDIPEGYSVSREKKERFSLILESASTNQTSMYLCASKWSHRGNQPQHFGDGTRLSIL.

This chain joins TRBV11-2 and TRBJ2-7; maybe TRBD1 (6 bases). The V end lost 1 base, the J end lost 0 bases, and 13 bases lay between the germline ends. Germline-derived CDR1 and CDR2 are SGHAT and FQNNGV. The CDR3 loop spans 16 amino acids. CDR3 sequence (DNA): TGTGCCAGCAGCTTAGCTCAGTGGGACATCTCCTACGAGCAGTACTTC. This encodes CASSLAQWDISYEQYF.

The chain couples TRBV7-2 to TRBJ2-2; 7 positions match TRBD1. CDR3 size: 15 residues. Germline V gives CDR1 SGHTA, CDR2 FQGNSA. Losses at the gene ends were 4 bases for V and 5 bases for J; bases not matched to a gene: 7. This CDR3 reads CASSSRDRLTGELFF. The CDR3 DNA reads TGTGCCAGCAGCTCCCGGGACAGACTTACCGGGGAGCTGTTTTTT.

The V and J genes are TRBV7-3 and TRBJ2-1; 8 positions match TRBD2. This CDR3 comprises 16 residues. Germline assignment: CDR1 SGHTA and CDR2 FQGTGA. Trimming removed 5 bases from V and 4 bases from J; junction bases left unmatched: 10. The DNA for the CDR3 is TGTGCCAGCAGCCCTAATTCGGGGGGGGGATACAATGAGCAGTTCTTC. This gives the protein CASSPNSGGGYNEQFF.